This T cell receptor beta chain was recovered during a study of neurological immune-mediated disorders. Sample time point: technical triplicate 2. This clonotype was seen repeatedly, ten times or more. Trimming at V came to 3 bases and at J to 4 bases, leaving 8 bases not matched to a gene. This CDR3 spans 16 amino acids. TCRdb recomputed calls from the 5' RACE reads with MiXCR, one row per CDR3 protein. This sample yields 25,000 to 35,000 distinct CDR3 sequences, of which 10% to 15% are seen a single time; about 5.7% belongs to the top ten. The sample was CD4+ T cells from blood. The chain combines TRBV12-3 or TRBV12-4 with TRBJ2-5; 10 nucleotides line up with TRBD1. The receptor was derived from a female donor with HTLV-1-associated myelopathy (HAM/TSP). CDR3 in amino acids: CASSFSGDRGGETQYF. Here the CDR3 DNA reads TGTGCCAGCAGTTTCAGTGGGGACAGGGGAGGAGAGACCCAGTACTTC.